This T cell receptor (beta chain) was profiled in a study of CXCR3-negative and CXCR3-positive naive CD8 T cells. Study overall: With about 1.5 +/- 0.3 million reads per library, the TRB reads numbered around 140 million in total.

UMI labels and 5' RACE were used to prepare the TRB cDNA libraries. TCRdb re-called the 5' RACE reads; one entry per CDR3 protein, DNA not given. The specimen's table records about 120,000 distinct CDR3 sequences. The length of the CDR3 is 15 residues. The sequencing sample was made of naive CXCR3- CD8+ T cells from blood. The sample's subset: CD45RO-CCR7+CD27+CD95- naive CD8+ T cells lacking CXCR3 (TNR3-). This TCR derives from a human donor in good health. Some clones in this sample may be carry-over from other donors' samples. The chain combines TRBV12-3 or TRBV12-4 with TRBJ2-7; lacking DNA, the TRBD2 call made by TCRdb goes unchecked. The CDR3 sequence is CASSSAEGRSYEQYF.